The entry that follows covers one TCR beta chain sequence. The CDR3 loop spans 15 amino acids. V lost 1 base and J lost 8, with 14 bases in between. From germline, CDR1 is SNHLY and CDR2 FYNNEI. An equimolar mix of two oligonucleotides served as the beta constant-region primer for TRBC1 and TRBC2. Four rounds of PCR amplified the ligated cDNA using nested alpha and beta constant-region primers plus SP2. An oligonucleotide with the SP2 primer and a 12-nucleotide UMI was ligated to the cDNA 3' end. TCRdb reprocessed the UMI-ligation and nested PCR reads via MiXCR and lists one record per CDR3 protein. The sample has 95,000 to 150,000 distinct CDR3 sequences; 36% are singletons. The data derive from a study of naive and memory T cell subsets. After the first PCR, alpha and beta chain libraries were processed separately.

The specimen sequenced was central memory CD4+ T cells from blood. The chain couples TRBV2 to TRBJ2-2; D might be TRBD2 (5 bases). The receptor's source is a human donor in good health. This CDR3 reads CASSEGRPNEGELFF. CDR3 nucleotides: TGTGCCAGCAGTGAAGGGAGGCCCAATGAAGGGGAGCTGTTTTTT.